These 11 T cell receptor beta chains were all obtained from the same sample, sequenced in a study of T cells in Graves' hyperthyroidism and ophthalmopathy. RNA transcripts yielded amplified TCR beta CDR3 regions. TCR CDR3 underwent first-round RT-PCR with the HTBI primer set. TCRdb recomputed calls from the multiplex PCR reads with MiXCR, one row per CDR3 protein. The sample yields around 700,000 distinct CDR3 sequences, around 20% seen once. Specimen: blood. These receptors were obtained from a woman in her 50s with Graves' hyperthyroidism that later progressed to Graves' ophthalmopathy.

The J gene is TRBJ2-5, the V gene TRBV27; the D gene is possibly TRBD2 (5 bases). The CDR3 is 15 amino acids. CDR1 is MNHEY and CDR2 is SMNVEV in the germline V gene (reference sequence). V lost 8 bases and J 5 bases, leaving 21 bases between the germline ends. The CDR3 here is CASGLIGIKRETQYF. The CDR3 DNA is TGTGCCAGCGGGCTGATAGGAATTAAGCGGGAGACCCAGTACTTC.

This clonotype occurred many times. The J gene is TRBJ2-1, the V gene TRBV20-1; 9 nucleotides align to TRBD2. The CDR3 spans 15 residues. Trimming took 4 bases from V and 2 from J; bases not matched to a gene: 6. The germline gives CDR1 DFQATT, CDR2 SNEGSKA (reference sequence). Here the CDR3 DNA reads TGCAGTGCTACCATCACTAGCGGGCCCTACAATGAGCAGTTCTTC. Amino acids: CSATITSGPYNEQFF.

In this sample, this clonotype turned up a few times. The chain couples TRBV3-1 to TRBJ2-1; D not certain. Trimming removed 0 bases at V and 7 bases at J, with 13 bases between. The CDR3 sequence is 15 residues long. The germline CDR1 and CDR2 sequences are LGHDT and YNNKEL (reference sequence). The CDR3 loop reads CASSQDLRSWNEQFF. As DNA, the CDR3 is TGTGCCAGCAGCCAAGATTTACGGAGTTGGAATGAGCAGTTCTTC.

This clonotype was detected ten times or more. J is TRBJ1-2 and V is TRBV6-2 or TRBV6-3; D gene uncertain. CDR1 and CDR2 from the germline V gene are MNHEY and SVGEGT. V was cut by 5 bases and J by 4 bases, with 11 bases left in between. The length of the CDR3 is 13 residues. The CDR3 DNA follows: TGTGCCAGCAGTCGGACCTCTCCCTATGGCTACACCTTC. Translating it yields CASSRTSPYGYTF.

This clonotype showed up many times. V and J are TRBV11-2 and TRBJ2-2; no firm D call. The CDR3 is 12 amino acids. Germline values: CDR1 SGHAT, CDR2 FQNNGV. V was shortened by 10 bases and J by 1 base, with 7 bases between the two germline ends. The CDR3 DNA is TGTGCCACCTCCATGAACACCGGGGAGCTGTTTTTT. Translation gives CATSMNTGELFF. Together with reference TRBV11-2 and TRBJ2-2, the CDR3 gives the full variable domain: EAGVAQSPRYKIIEKRQSVAFWCNPISGHATLYWYQQILGQGPKLLIQFQNNGVVDDSQLPKDRFSAERLKGVDSTLKIQPAKLEDSAVYLCATSMNTGELFFGEGSRLTVL.

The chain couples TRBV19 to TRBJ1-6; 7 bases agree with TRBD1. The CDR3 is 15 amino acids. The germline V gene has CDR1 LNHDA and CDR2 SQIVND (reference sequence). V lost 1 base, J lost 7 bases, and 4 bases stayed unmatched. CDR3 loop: CASSIVRDRNSPLHF. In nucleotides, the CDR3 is TGTGCCAGTAGTATAGTCCGGGACAGAAATTCACCCCTCCACTTT. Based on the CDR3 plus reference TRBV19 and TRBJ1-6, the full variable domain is DGGITQSPKYLFRKEGQNVTLSCEQNLNHDAMYWYRQDPGQGLRLIYYSQIVNDFQKGDIAEGYSVSREKKESFPLTVTSAQKNPTAFYLCASSIVRDRNSPLHFGNGTRLTVT.

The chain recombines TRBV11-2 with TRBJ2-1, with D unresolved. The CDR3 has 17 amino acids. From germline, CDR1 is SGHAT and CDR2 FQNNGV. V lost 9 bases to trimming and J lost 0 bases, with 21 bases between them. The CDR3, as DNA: TGTGCCAGTAGTAACAGACACCTTCAGAGCTCCTACAATGAGCAGTTCTTC. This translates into CASSNRHLQSSYNEQFF.

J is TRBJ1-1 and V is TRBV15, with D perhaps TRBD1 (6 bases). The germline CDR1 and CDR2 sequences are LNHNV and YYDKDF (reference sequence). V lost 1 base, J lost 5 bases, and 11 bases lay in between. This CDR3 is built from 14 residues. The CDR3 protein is CATSRVGGPTEAFF. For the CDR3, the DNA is TGTGCCACCAGCAGAGTTGGGGGGCCTACTGAAGCTTTCTTT.

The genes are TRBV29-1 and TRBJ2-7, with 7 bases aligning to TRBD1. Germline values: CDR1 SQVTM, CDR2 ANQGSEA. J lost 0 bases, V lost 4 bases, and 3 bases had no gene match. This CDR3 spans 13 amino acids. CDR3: CSVAGGSSYEQYF. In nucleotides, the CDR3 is TGCAGCGTTGCAGGGGGTAGCTCCTACGAGCAGTACTTC.

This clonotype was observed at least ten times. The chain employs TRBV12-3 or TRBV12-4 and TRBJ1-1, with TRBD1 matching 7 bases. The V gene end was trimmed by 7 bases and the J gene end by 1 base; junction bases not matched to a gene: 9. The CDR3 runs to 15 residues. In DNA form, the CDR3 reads TGTGCCAGCAACCCAGCGACAGGGAAGAACACTGAAGCTTTCTTT. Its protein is CASNPATGKNTEAFF.

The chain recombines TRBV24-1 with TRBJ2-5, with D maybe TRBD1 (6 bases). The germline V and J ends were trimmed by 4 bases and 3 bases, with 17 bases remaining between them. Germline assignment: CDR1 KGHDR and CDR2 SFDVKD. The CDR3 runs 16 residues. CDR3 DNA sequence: TGTGCCACCAGTGAGTCAGGACAGCCCGTAGAAGAGACCCAGTACTTC. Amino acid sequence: CATSESGQPVEETQYF.